The 24 T cell receptor beta chains presented below share a single source sample, sequenced in a study of blood T cell repertoires in COVID-19 (dated by TCRdb to the early 2020s). Libraries were built with the immunoSEQ multiplex PCR assay. TCRdb obtained this table from immuneACCESS and retained in-frame rearrangements with V and J assigned. These tables miss some clones; where compared with another copy, unresolved V genes account for less than half of the shortfall, and the remainder is unexplained. For this sample the table gives about 120,000 clones, of which approximately 84% were detected only once. The ten largest clones capture 3% to 3.5% of the sample. The sample consisted of peripheral blood. The receptors stem from a man between 40 and 49 years old with acute or convalescent COVID-19.

This clone turned up a few times. The chain couples TRBV12-3 or TRBV12-4 to TRBJ1-5, with TRBD1 identical over 7 bases. The length of the CDR3 is 13 residues. V was pared by 5 bases and J by 3 bases, with 1 base of the junction left unmatched. This CDR3 reads CASSGTDNQPQHF. For the CDR3, the DNA is TGTGCCAGCAGTGGGACAGACAATCAGCCCCAGCATTTT.

The chain uses TRBV24-1 and TRBJ1-5; TRBD1 might be the D (6 bases). V lost 4 bases to trimming and J lost 7 bases, with 16 bases between them. Germline values: CDR1 KGHDR, CDR2 SFDVKD. CDR3 length equals 15 residues. CDR3 sequence (DNA): TGTGCCACCAGTGACCAGGACAGCGGGAGCCAGCCCCAGCATTTT. Translated: CATSDQDSGSQPQHF.

The chain has TRBV7-9 and TRBJ2-3, with D unresolved. Trimming left V 6 bases short and J 5 bases short, with 6 bases between. The CDR3 has 11 amino acids. Germline CDR1 reads SEHNR; CDR2 reads FQNEAQ (reference sequence). The CDR3 spells CASRQVDTQYF. The CDR3 nucleotides are TGTGCCAGCAGACAAGTAGATACGCAGTATTTT.

The chain uses TRBV6-5 and TRBJ1-2; tentatively, D is TRBD1 (5 bases). CDR3 length: 14 residues. Germline V lookup: CDR1 MNHEY, CDR2 SVGAGI. Trimming left V 0 bases short and J 8 bases short, with 13 bases between. The CDR3 here is CASSYSSQGYGYTF. The CDR3 DNA follows: TGTGCCAGCAGTTACTCGTCGCAGGGCTACGGCTACACCTTC.

This chain uses TRBV19 with TRBJ1-3, with no clear D. The CDR3 extends over 13 amino acids. Germline CDR1 is LNHDA and CDR2 is SQIVND (reference sequence). Trimming left V 3 bases short and J 2 bases short, with 5 bases between. In DNA, the CDR3 is TGTGCCAGTAGTATGGGAGCTGGAAACACCATATATTTT. It encodes CASSMGAGNTIYF.

This chain joins TRBV24-1 and TRBJ2-1; D unclear. This CDR3 contains 16 residues. Germline V gene data show CDR1 as KGHDR and CDR2 as SFDVKD. V was pared by 4 bases and J by 0 bases, with 12 bases between. The CDR3 nucleotides read TGTGCCACCAGTGACGTTACAGATTACTCCTACAATGAGCAGTTCTTC. As protein: CATSDVTDYSYNEQFF.

The chain employs TRBV27 and TRBJ2-2, with 7 bases aligning to TRBD1. The CDR3 runs 13 residues. Losses at the gene ends were 10 bases for V and 6 bases for J; bases not matched to a gene: 8. CDR1 and CDR2 (germline): MNHEY, SMNVEV (reference sequence). For the CDR3, the DNA is TGTGCCACCGGAATAGGGGGCTCCGGGGAGCTGTTTTTT. Its translation is CATGIGGSGELFF.

The chain recombines TRBV30 with TRBJ1-4; TRBD1 matches 7 bases. Germline loops: CDR1 GTSNPN, CDR2 SVGIG (reference sequence). The J segment lost 5 bases and the V segment lost 3 bases, leaving 6 bases of the junction unmatched. The CDR3 is made up of 14 amino acids. DNA for the CDR3: TGTGCCTGGAGCGAAAAGACAGGGAATGAAAAACTGTTTTTT. Translated, it gives CAWSEKTGNEKLFF.

The rearrangement links TRBV7-3 to TRBJ2-3; D is undetermined. This CDR3 is built from 13 residues. V lost 2 bases and J lost 5, with 8 bases in between. The germline CDR1 and CDR2 sequences are SGHTA and FQGTGA. CDR3: CASSLDLEDTQYF. Written as DNA, the CDR3 is TGTGCCAGCAGCTTAGATCTAGAAGATACGCAGTATTTT.

The rearrangement links TRBV7-9 to TRBJ2-2; D possibly corresponds to TRBD1 (5 bases). Between the trimmed V and J ends, which lost 2 bases and 4 bases, there was a span of 11 bases. CDR3 length: 15 amino acids. The germline gives CDR1 SEHNR, CDR2 FQNEAQ (reference sequence). CDR3 nucleotides: TGTGCCAGCAGCTTACCCGACAGACCCACCGGGGAGCTGTTTTTT. It encodes CASSLPDRPTGELFF.

This clone was observed a single time. The chain employs TRBV6-5 and TRBJ1-1; 9 positions match TRBD1. The V segment lost 6 bases and the J segment 5 bases; nucleotides outside the gene matches: 4. The CDR3 totals 13 residues. Germline values: CDR1 MNHEY, CDR2 SVGAGI. Here the CDR3 DNA reads TGTGCCAGCAGAAGACAGGGGGATACTGAAGCTTTCTTT. Translated, it gives CASRRQGDTEAFF.

The V and J genes are TRBV28 and TRBJ2-1, with D uncertain. This CDR3 comprises 13 residues. V was cut by 7 bases and J by 6 bases, with 13 bases left in between. Per the germline V gene, CDR1 is MDHEN and CDR2 is SYDVKM. The CDR3 region has the DNA TGTGCCAGCACCACTACCTTCAGCAATGAGCAGTTCTTC. Translation gives CASTTTFSNEQFF.

The chain combines TRBV7-2 with TRBJ2-7; 9 bases agree with TRBD1. CDR1 is SGHTA and CDR2 is FQGNSA in the germline V gene. Unmatched junction bases numbered 5, after V lost 5 bases and J lost 0 bases. The CDR3 spans 15 residues. The CDR3 DNA is TGTGCCAGCAGCCAACAGGGGGCCTACTCCTACGAGCAGTACTTC. This translates into CASSQQGAYSYEQYF.

The chain joins TRBV9 to TRBJ2-2, with unresolved D. The ends were cut back, 0 bases at V and 4 bases at J, with 4 bases in the middle. CDR1 is SGDLS, CDR2 YYNGEE, per germline. The CDR3 runs to 13 residues. CDR3 DNA: TGTGCCAGCAGCGTAGCAGTCACCGGGGAGCTGTTTTTT. This sequence encodes CASSVAVTGELFF.

The CDR3 DNA sequence: TGTGCCAGCAGCTCAGGAGGGGGCGGCTACGAGCAGTACTTC. Residues: CASSSGGGGYEQYF. The rearrangement uses TRBV7-2 and TRBJ2-7; D might be TRBD1 (7 bases). V lost 4 bases, J lost 3 bases, and 13 bases lay in between. The CDR3 spans 14 residues. CDR1 and CDR2 (germline): SGHTA, FQGNSA. The whole variable domain, remainder taken from reference TRBV7-2 and TRBJ2-7, is GAGVSQSPSNKVTEKGKDVELRCDPISGHTALYWYRQSLGQGLEFLIYFQGNSAPDKSGLPSDRFSAERTGGSVSTLTIQRTQQEDSAVYLCASSSGGGGYEQYFGPGTRLTVT.

The chain joins TRBV11-3 to TRBJ1-2, with 7 bases aligning to TRBD1. Unmatched junction bases numbered 5, after V lost 2 bases and J lost 8 bases. This CDR3 contains 13 residues. Germline V gives CDR1 SGHNT, CDR2 YENEEA. CDR3 sequence: CASSLSTGDGYTF. For the CDR3, the DNA is TGTGCCAGCAGCTTATCTACAGGGGACGGCTACACCTTC.

This clone was picked up a small number of times. The DNA of the CDR3 is TGTGCCAGCAGCTTAAGCCCCGGGACAGATACGCAGTATTTT. Protein product: CASSLSPGTDTQYF. The genes are TRBV7-3 and TRBJ2-3; D unclear. V lost 1 base to trimming and J lost 3 bases, with 8 bases between them. The CDR3 runs 14 residues. CDR1 is SGHTA and CDR2 is FQGTGA in the germline V gene.

This clone has only one observation. The chain employs TRBV5-4 and TRBJ1-2, with D possibly being TRBD1 (5 bases). Between the trimmed V and J ends, which lost 6 bases and 1 base, there was a span of 13 bases. The CDR3 consists of 14 residues. From germline, CDR1 is SGHNT and CDR2 YYREEE (reference sequence). The CDR3 spells CASTAWGDNYGYTF. In nucleotides, the CDR3 is TGTGCCAGCACCGCGTGGGGGGATAACTATGGCTACACCTTC. Using reference TRBV5-4 and TRBJ1-2 for the parts outside the CDR3, the full variable domain is ETGVTQSPTHLIKTRGQQVTLRCSSQSGHNTVSWYQQALGQGPQFIFQYYREEENGRGNFPPRFSGLQFPNYSSELNVNALELDDSALYLCASTAWGDNYGYTFGSGTRLTVV.

This chain uses TRBV7-3 with TRBJ1-2; D perhaps matches TRBD1 (6 bases). Germline values: CDR1 SGHTA, CDR2 FQGTGA. This CDR3 comprises 17 residues. V lost 4 bases to trimming and J lost 8 bases, with 26 bases between them. The CDR3 nucleotides are TGTGCCAGCAGCTCGCTAGGGGGTGCGTCTATGGCCGGGGGCTACACCTTC. Translating it yields CASSSLGGASMAGGYTF.

The CDR3 DNA is TGTGCCAGTAGTGCGGACAGGGGGCGGGGTGAAAAACTGTTTTTT. Its protein product is CASSADRGRGEKLFF. V usage is TRBV19 and J usage is TRBJ1-4; TRBD1 matches 11 bases. Trimming cost V 5 bases and J 7 bases; bases outside gene matches: 6. Germline-derived CDR1 and CDR2 are LNHDA and SQIVND (reference sequence). This CDR3 contains 15 residues.

The genes are TRBV11-2 and TRBJ2-2; D perhaps matches TRBD2 (5 bases). The ends were cut back, 0 bases at V and 4 bases at J, with 12 bases in the middle. This CDR3 is 16 amino acids long. Germline V CDR1 and CDR2: SGHAT, FQNNGV. CDR3: CASSLEVLASTGELFF. In nucleotides, the CDR3 is TGTGCCAGCAGCTTAGAGGTCCTAGCTAGCACCGGGGAGCTGTTTTTT.

This chain links TRBV10-1 with TRBJ2-2; TRBD1 is a possible D gene (5 bases). Trimming stripped 2 bases from V and 2 bases from J, with 6 bases between. Germline lookup yields CDR1 WNHNN and CDR2 SYGVQD (reference sequence). The CDR3 sequence is 14 residues long. The CDR3 loop is CASSEGANTGELFF. CDR3 DNA sequence: TGCGCCAGCAGTGAGGGGGCAAACACCGGGGAGCTGTTTTTT.

The V and J genes are TRBV27 and TRBJ2-5; 10 positions match TRBD1. The CDR3 has 17 amino acids. V shed 3 bases and J 2 bases; nucleotides not matched to a gene: 9. Germline values: CDR1 MNHEY, CDR2 SMNVEV (reference sequence). The CDR3, as DNA: TGTGCCAGCAGTTTGACGGGGGACAGGGGATGGCAAGAGACCCAGTACTTC. Translation gives CASSLTGDRGWQETQYF.

The chain carries TRBV7-3 and TRBJ2-2, with a tentative D call TRBD1 (5 bases). This CDR3 is 15 amino acids long. Germline-derived CDR1 and CDR2 are SGHTA and FQGTGA. Trimming shortened V by 3 bases and J by 0 bases, and 8 bases separated the two germline ends. DNA for the CDR3: TGTGCCAGCAGCTTCGACAGAGCGAACACCGGGGAGCTGTTTTTT. It is translated as CASSFDRANTGELFF.